This T cell receptor beta chain comes out of a study of T cells in Graves' hyperthyroidism and ophthalmopathy. Overall study: Upon initial diagnosis and before any treatment, peripheral blood was collected.

Whole-study findings and limits: Separating ophthalmopathy from stable hyperthyroidism was achieved by a 13 V-J model.

This clonotype has only a few counts. The antigen is unknown. There were TCR beta CDR3 regions amplified from RNA transcripts. RT-PCR in the first round (using the HTBI primer set) targeted the TCR CDR3. TCRdb passed the multiplex PCR reads through MiXCR, listing each CDR3 protein once. The sample consists of 500,000 or so distinct CDR3 sequences, more than 15% of them appearing once. PBMCs were sourced from about 10 ml fresh peripheral blood. The sequenced sample was blood. The source is a woman aged 18-30 years with Graves' ophthalmopathy.

In nucleotides, the CDR3 is TGTGCCATCCAAAGCGGGGGGCTATACAATGAGCAGTTCTTC. This encodes CAIQSGGLYNEQFF. V gene TRBV10-3 combines with J gene TRBJ2-1, with 9 bases fitting TRBD2. Germline V lookup: CDR1 ENHRY, CDR2 SYGVKD. The CDR3 loop spans 14 amino acids. V dropped 8 bases and J dropped 4; count of bases not matched to a gene: 6.